This TCR beta chain was recorded in a study of naive and memory T cell subsets. Comment on this clonotype: The antigen is unknown.

Two oligonucleotides, mixed equimolar, formed the beta constant-region primer covering TRBC1 and TRBC2. TCRdb fed the UMI-ligation and nested PCR reads into MiXCR, producing one record per CDR3 protein. The sample holds under 150,000 distinct CDR3 sequences; over 15% are singletons and the top ten take about 0.14%. Regarding the study as a whole: From naive to CM, EM and EMRA, diversity decreased and Gini increased.

The receptor comes from a human donor in good health. Material for sequencing was naive CD4+ T cells from blood.

CDR3 in amino acids: CASSLAMVNIQYF. The CDR3 DNA sequence: TGTGCCAGCAGCTTGGCCATGGTAAACATTCAGTACTTC. The chain links TRBV5-6 to TRBJ2-4, with D hard to call. The CDR3 covers 13 residues. Germline V gene lookup returns CDR1 SGHDT and CDR2 YYEEEE. Trimming shortened V by 0 bases and J by 6 bases, and 7 bases separated the two germline ends.